These 30 T cell receptor beta chains share one sample of origin, sequenced in a study of beta chain features in type 1 diabetes. Study observations and caveats: TCRB CDR3s from Type 1 diabetes patients were moderately but significantly shorter in all four CD4+ subsets.

Isolated RNA was reverse transcribed in full, so expressed TCRB transcripts were sequenced. Clones were sequenced by immunoSEQ multiplex PCR, and TCRdb holds only the in-frame ones, with some missing. The sample lists 100,000 to 150,000 clones, 15% to 20% occurring once. No antigen has been assigned to these receptors. Sequencing was done on a sample of central memory CD4+ T cells from blood. The receptors come from a man younger than 30 with type 1 diabetes.

For the CDR3, the DNA is TGTGCCAGCCCCCCGGCACGGTCACGAAATGAGCAGTTCTTC. Protein sequence: CASPPARSRNEQFF. The rearrangement uses TRBV2 and TRBJ2-1, with D unresolved. Germline loops: CDR1 SNHLY, CDR2 FYNNEI. V was pared by 8 bases and J by 7 bases, with 18 bases between. The CDR3 consists of 14 residues.

This clone has just a few counts. The rearrangement joins TRBV5-5 to TRBJ2-4; D is perhaps TRBD1 (6 bases). V lost 4 bases to trimming and J lost 6 bases, with 8 bases between them. The CDR3 extends over 12 amino acids. Germline-derived CDR1 and CDR2 are SGHKS and YYEKEE (reference sequence). CDR3 sequence: CASSADRNIQYF. In nucleotides, the CDR3 is TGTGCCAGCAGCGCGGACAGAAACATTCAGTACTTC.

The genes are TRBV15 and TRBJ1-1; D gene uncertain. Trimming stripped 0 bases from V and 7 bases from J, with 9 bases between. The CDR3 loop spans 13 amino acids. CDR1 and CDR2 from the germline V gene are LNHNV and YYDKDF (reference sequence). The CDR3 loop is CATSRDHGYEAFF. In DNA form, the CDR3 reads TGTGCCACCAGCAGAGATCACGGTTATGAAGCTTTCTTT.

The V call is TRBV6-5, the J call TRBJ2-3; 9 nucleotides agree with TRBD2. Trimming removed 4 bases from V and 6 bases from J; junction bases left unmatched: 5. Germline V lookup: CDR1 MNHEY, CDR2 SVGAGI. The CDR3 is 14 residues long. In DNA, the CDR3 is TGTGCCAGCAGTTTAGCGGGAGAGGTCGATACGCAGTATTTT. Amino acid sequence: CASSLAGEVDTQYF.

This clone came up a few times. This chain joins TRBV27 and TRBJ2-1, with 9 bases that match TRBD1. The CDR3 contains 16 residues. Trimming removed 5 bases from V and 8 bases from J; junction bases left unmatched: 13. Germline V gene lookup returns CDR1 MNHEY and CDR2 SMNVEV (reference sequence). As DNA, the CDR3 is TGTGCCAGCAGTCTCACCGGGACAGGGTTTCAGGATGAGCAGTTCTTC. It yields the protein CASSLTGTGFQDEQFF.

The CDR3 loop is CASTPAGDKETQYF. CDR3 nucleotide sequence: TGTGCCAGCACCCCTGCGGGGGATAAGGAGACCCAGTACTTC. V usage is TRBV7-2 and J usage is TRBJ2-5; TRBD2 aligns across 7 bases. The CDR3 runs 14 residues. The J segment lost 5 bases and the V segment lost 7 bases, leaving 10 bases of the junction unmatched. The germline CDR1 and CDR2 sequences are SGHTA and FQGNSA. Variable domain in full (rest from reference TRBV7-2 and TRBJ2-5): GAGVSQSPSNKVTEKGKDVELRCDPISGHTALYWYRQSLGQGLEFLIYFQGNSAPDKSGLPSDRFSAERTGGSVSTLTIQRTQQEDSAVYLCASTPAGDKETQYFGPGTRLLVL.

This clone was counted at least ten times. The chain is built from TRBV14 and TRBJ2-7; D may be TRBD2 (6 bases). Trimming left V 0 bases short and J 0 bases short, with 15 bases between. Looked up from germline, CDR1 is SGHDN and CDR2 is FVKESK. The CDR3 is 17 amino acids. The CDR3 region has the DNA TGTGCCAGCAGCCAAGATCGGAGGGCTCACCACTCCTACGAGCAGTACTTC. Protein product: CASSQDRRAHHSYEQYF.

This clone showed up just a few times. The rearrangement links TRBV28 to TRBJ2-7, with 8 bases identical to TRBD1. The CDR3 runs to 15 residues. Germline V gene lookup returns CDR1 MDHEN and CDR2 SYDVKM. V lost 2 bases to trimming and J lost 6 bases; unmatched junction nucleotides: 9. CDR3 amino acids: CASSLGGTGYREQYF. The CDR3 coding sequence is TGTGCCAGCAGTTTAGGTGGGACAGGATATCGCGAGCAGTACTTC.

J is TRBJ2-2 and V is TRBV7-2; TRBD2 is a possible D gene (5 bases). The germline CDR1 and CDR2 sequences are SGHTA and FQGNSA. The V and J ends lost 5 bases and 1 base respectively, with 14 bases between them. The CDR3 length is 16 residues. The CDR3 protein is CASSPRGAENTGELFF. The CDR3, as DNA: TGTGCCAGCAGCCCCCGGGGAGCTGAGAACACCGGGGAGCTGTTTTTT.

In its sample, this clone was seen a few times. The junction does not match germline at one end; this may be a read error. The J gene is TRBJ2-3, the V gene TRBV7-7; TRBD2 is a possible D gene (6 bases). Germline V lookup: CDR1 SSHAT, CDR2 FNYEAQ (reference sequence). This CDR3 is 13 amino acids long. The CDR3 region has the DNA TGTGCTAGCAGCCCTAGACTAGGCGAGGCGCAGTATTTT. It codes for CASSPRLGEAQYF.

The chain couples TRBV7-2 to TRBJ2-7; perhaps TRBD2 as D (5 bases). Germline V gene sequence: CDR1 SGHTA, CDR2 FQGNSA. The ends were cut back, 3 bases at V and 3 bases at J, with 9 bases in the middle. This CDR3 has 13 residues. The DNA for the CDR3 is TGTGCCAGCAGCTTCGACTACGTCTACGAGCAGTACTTC. It codes for CASSFDYVYEQYF. Using reference TRBV7-2 and TRBJ2-7 for the parts outside the CDR3, the full variable domain is GAGVSQSPSNKVTEKGKDVELRCDPISGHTALYWYRQSLGQGLEFLIYFQGNSAPDKSGLPSDRFSAERTGGSVSTLTIQRTQQEDSAVYLCASSFDYVYEQYFGPGTRLTVT.

This clone was seen a few times. The chain has TRBV25-1 and TRBJ2-1, with no clear D. The CDR3 has 14 residues. Germline V gives CDR1 MGHDK, CDR2 SYGVNS. V lost 3 bases to trimming and J lost 4 bases, with 10 bases between them. CDR3 residues: CASSDTLRYNEQFF. CDR3 nucleotide sequence: TGTGCCAGCAGTGATACTCTCCGTTACAATGAGCAGTTCTTC.

The sample holds many counts of this clone. The chain has TRBV7-9 and TRBJ1-1, with D perhaps TRBD1 (5 bases). This CDR3 has 16 amino acids. In germline, CDR1 is SEHNR, CDR2 FQNEAQ (reference sequence). Trimming took 6 bases from V and 1 from J, leaving 18 bases between them. This CDR3 reads CASSPDPGRANTEAFF. The CDR3 nucleotides read TGTGCCAGCAGTCCCGACCCGGGACGAGCGAACACTGAAGCTTTCTTT.

This clone was seen a few times. The rearrangement links TRBV30 to TRBJ1-2; TRBD1 matches at 7 bases. This CDR3 is built from 15 residues. The germline gives CDR1 GTSNPN, CDR2 SVGIG (reference sequence). V was clipped by 0 bases and J by 6 bases; unmatched bases: 10. CDR3 amino acids: CAWSVLTGESNGYTF. The CDR3 nucleotides read TGTGCCTGGAGTGTACTCACAGGGGAGAGCAATGGCTACACCTTC.

This clone was detected once. The chain couples TRBV7-2 to TRBJ2-5; 8 bases line up with TRBD1. J was trimmed by 4 bases and V by 5 bases; bases with no gene match: 3. The germline V gene encodes CDR1 SGHTA and CDR2 FQGNSA. The CDR3 is 13 residues long. CDR3 sequence reads: CASSLGQGETQYF. The CDR3 DNA reads TGTGCCAGCAGCCTAGGACAGGGAGAGACCCAGTACTTC.

The table lists this clone with a few counts. Here the CDR3 DNA reads TGCGCCAGCAGCGGGCCGTGGGGAAGAGGCGAAGCTTTCTTT. Its translation is CASSGPWGRGEAFF. V usage is TRBV23-1 and J usage is TRBJ1-1; D is unresolved. TRBV23-1 is placed among ORFs of uncertain function. Between the trimmed V and J ends, which lost 6 bases and 8 bases, there was a span of 19 bases. The CDR3 sequence is 14 residues long.

The V call is TRBV11-2, the J call TRBJ1-1; D is uncertain. This CDR3 has 13 residues. The germline CDR1 and CDR2 sequences are SGHAT and FQNNGV. Trimming removed 1 base at V and 4 bases at J, with 7 bases between. In DNA form, the CDR3 reads TGTGCCAGCAGCTTAGGGCCGGGCACTGAAGCTTTCTTT. Its translation: CASSLGPGTEAFF.

The chain has TRBV30 and TRBJ2-1; 14 bases align to TRBD2. CDR1 and CDR2 from the germline V gene are GTSNPN and SVGIG (reference sequence). There are 15 residues in the CDR3. Trimming took 3 bases from V and 5 from J; bases not matched to a gene: 3. This CDR3 reads CAWRGLAGENNEQFF. As DNA, the CDR3 is TGTGCCTGGAGGGGACTAGCGGGGGAGAACAATGAGCAGTTCTTC.

V gene TRBV28 combines with J gene TRBJ2-7; D is uncertain. The CDR3 consists of 12 residues. Germline assignment: CDR1 MDHEN and CDR2 SYDVKM. The germline V and J ends were trimmed by 6 bases and 3 bases, with 9 bases remaining between them. The CDR3 nucleotides are TGTGCCAGCAGATCCGACATCTACGAGCAGTACTTC. It yields the protein CASRSDIYEQYF.

The gene calls are TRBV2 and TRBJ1-2; D is perhaps TRBD1 (5 bases). With 5 bases removed from V and 8 bases from J, the gap between germline ends came to 21 bases. The CDR3 loop spans 15 amino acids. Germline lookup yields CDR1 SNHLY and CDR2 FYNNEI. The CDR3 coding sequence is TGTGCCAGCAGTCCCCAATTAGGGGCTGCCCTGGGCTACACCTTC. It encodes CASSPQLGAALGYTF.

This clone was observed a handful of times. The chain links TRBV30 to TRBJ1-5; TRBD1 agrees at 7 bases. CDR1 and CDR2 from the germline V gene are GTSNPN and SVGIG (reference sequence). V lost 2 bases to trimming and J lost 7 bases; unmatched junction nucleotides: 11. This CDR3 spans 15 amino acids. The CDR3 region is CAWSRTGVGEQPQHF. In nucleotides, the CDR3 is TGTGCCTGGAGTAGAACAGGGGTCGGGGAGCAGCCCCAGCATTTT. The variable domain in full, completed from reference TRBV30 and TRBJ1-5, reads SQTIHQWPATLVQPVGSPLSLECTVEGTSNPNLYWYRQAAGRGLQLLFYSVGIGQISSEVPQNLSASRPQDRQFILSSKKLLLSDSGFYLCAWSRTGVGEQPQHFGDGTRLSIL.

This clone was seen a handful of times. This chain joins TRBV19 and TRBJ2-1; the match to TRBD2 covers 10 bases. V lost 4 bases and J lost 2; bases outside the gene matches: 2. In germline, CDR1 is LNHDA, CDR2 SQIVND (reference sequence). The CDR3 contains 15 residues. The CDR3 protein is CASSRTSGPYNEQFF. The CDR3 bases are TGTGCCAGTAGTAGGACTAGCGGACCCTACAATGAGCAGTTCTTC. The variable domain in full, completed from reference TRBV19 and TRBJ2-1, reads DGGITQSPKYLFRKEGQNVTLSCEQNLNHDAMYWYRQDPGQGLRLIYYSQIVNDFQKGDIAEGYSVSREKKESFPLTVTSAQKNPTAFYLCASSRTSGPYNEQFFGPGTRLTVL.

Only a few counts were recorded for this clone. The chain is built from TRBV7-2 and TRBJ2-7; 9 bases are a match to TRBD2. Trimming removed 1 base from V and 2 bases from J; junction bases left unmatched: 3. This CDR3 has 15 amino acids. The germline V gene encodes CDR1 SGHTA and CDR2 FQGNSA. The CDR3 spells CASSLDSGGPYEQYF. The CDR3 DNA reads as TGTGCCAGCAGCTTAGATAGCGGGGGTCCCTACGAGCAGTACTTC.

This clone was counted between two and nine times. This rearrangement joins TRBV14 to TRBJ2-1; D possibly uses TRBD1 or TRBD2 (5 bases each). V was cut by 5 bases and J by 15 bases, with 29 bases left in between. The CDR3 length is 16 residues. Germline CDR1 SGHDN, CDR2 FVKESK. CDR3 residues: CASSYQTGQGAWGWFF. As DNA, the CDR3 is TGTGCCAGCAGCTACCAAACCGGGCAGGGAGCCTGGGGTTGGTTCTTC.

This clone came up many times. Other DNA sequences of this sample code for an identical CDR3. The chain joins TRBV18 to TRBJ2-2; D is unresolved. The length of the CDR3 is 14 residues. In germline, CDR1 is KGHSH, CDR2 LQKENI. V lost 2 bases, J lost 1 base, and 5 bases lay in between. CDR3 sequence (DNA): TGTGCCAGCTCACCAGCTTGGAACACCGGGGAGCTGTTTTTT. This codes for CASSPAWNTGELFF.

The chain employs TRBV7-2 and TRBJ1-6; TRBD1 matches at 8 bases. The CDR3 runs to 16 residues. The J segment lost 3 bases and the V segment lost 5 bases, leaving 6 bases of the junction unmatched. Per the germline V gene, CDR1 is SGHTA and CDR2 is FQGNSA. This CDR3 reads CASSLLGQGYNSPLHF. The CDR3 DNA reads as TGTGCCAGCAGCCTCTTAGGACAGGGCTATAATTCACCCCTCCACTTT.

The gene calls are TRBV2 and TRBJ1-2; 7 bases are a match to TRBD1. Losses at the gene ends were 6 bases for V and 8 bases for J; bases not matched to a gene: 15. The CDR3 is 15 amino acids. CDR1 SNHLY and CDR2 FYNNEI come from the germline V gene. CDR3 DNA: TGTGCCAGCAGGGGACGGTCCGGGACAGAGAGGGGCTACACCTTC. Protein: CASRGRSGTERGYTF.

This chain joins TRBV5-6 and TRBJ2-3; the D call may be TRBD1 or TRBD2 (6 bases each). V shed 5 bases and J shed 2 bases, with 12 bases lying between them. The length of the CDR3 is 14 residues. Germline V gene data show CDR1 as SGHDT and CDR2 as YYEEEE. The CDR3 sequence is CASREGGPTDTQYF. DNA of the CDR3: TGTGCCAGCAGAGAGGGGGGCCCCACAGATACGCAGTATTTT.

This clone has only a few counts. The chain recombines TRBV23-1 with TRBJ1-1, with D maybe TRBD1 (6 bases). TRBV23-1 is an ORF, and what it does is uncertain. Trimming removed 11 bases at V and 4 bases at J, with 11 bases between. This CDR3 is 11 amino acids long. As DNA, the CDR3 is TGCGCCCCCGGACAGCTCACTGAAGCTTTCTTT. The encoded protein is CAPGQLTEAFF.

In this sample, this clone turned up a few times. This chain links TRBV29-1 with TRBJ2-7, with D possibly TRBD2 on 5 matching bases. In germline, CDR1 is SQVTM, CDR2 ANQGSEA. The CDR3 consists of 15 residues. Trimming stripped 7 bases from V and 2 bases from J, with 21 bases between. The CDR3 sequence is CSARLNPFPPYEQYF. CDR3 sequence (DNA): TGCAGCGCCCGACTAAACCCTTTTCCGCCCTACGAGCAGTACTTC.